This is a list of T cell receptor beta chains from one sample in a study of T cells in Graves' hyperthyroidism and ophthalmopathy. MiXCR, applied by TCRdb to the multiplex PCR reads, yields one record per CDR3 protein. Of 650,000 to 800,000 distinct CDR3 sequences in the sample, approximately 42% are singletons; the top ten hold roughly 6.5%. What was sequenced was peripheral blood or thyroid tissue (not recorded which). The receptors shown here come from an adult man with Graves' disease, either hyperthyroidism or ophthalmopathy (not recorded which). Each CDR3 is given with its conserved first and last residue. The D gene is left open where the match is weak. The size of a clone is reported for some rows only, either as once, few or many, or as a class for expanded clones.

j_call: TRBJ1-4; clone_size: NA; d_call: NA; v_call: TRBV12-3/TRBV12-4; cdr3_aa: CASSLAQGEKLFF; cdr3_nt: TGTGCCAGCAGTTTAGCCCAGGGAGAAAAACTGTTTTTT
j_call: TRBJ1-6; clone_size: few; d_call: TRBD1; v_call: TRBV11-3; cdr3_aa: CASSRTQGAGSPLHF; cdr3_nt: TGTGCCAGCAGCCGTACACAGGGGGCAGGTTCACCCCTCCACTTT
j_call: TRBJ2-7; clone_size: few; d_call: NA; v_call: TRBV6-5; cdr3_aa: CASSEGFLGWPHEQYF; cdr3_nt: TGTGCCAGCAGTGAAGGGTTCTTGGGATGGCCCCACGAGCAGTACTTC
j_call: TRBJ1-1; clone_size: NA; d_call: TRBD1; v_call: TRBV19; cdr3_aa: CASSDRDSENTEAFF; cdr3_nt: TGTGCCAGTAGTGACAGGGACAGCGAGAACACTGAAGCTTTCTTT
j_call: TRBJ2-2; clone_size: NA; d_call: NA; v_call: TRBV2; cdr3_aa: CASSEARMNTGELFF; cdr3_nt: TGTGCCAGCAGTGAAGCGCGGATGAACACCGGGGAGCTGTTTTTT
j_call: TRBJ2-7; clone_size: NA; d_call: NA; v_call: TRBV2; cdr3_aa: CASSDAPGQAYEQYF; cdr3_nt: TGTGCCAGCAGTGACGCCCCGGGACAAGCCTACGAGCAGTACTTC
j_call: TRBJ2-3; clone_size: few; d_call: NA; v_call: TRBV7-9; cdr3_aa: CASSPGDTDTQYF; cdr3_nt: TGTGCCAGCAGCCCCGGGGACACAGATACGCAGTATTTT
j_call: TRBJ2-7; clone_size: NA; d_call: TRBD1; v_call: TRBV6-5; cdr3_aa: CASGRQGHYEQYF; cdr3_nt: TGTGCCAGCGGACGACAGGGACACTACGAGCAGTACTTC
j_call: TRBJ1-3; clone_size: few; d_call: TRBD1; v_call: TRBV10-3; cdr3_aa: CAIRAGTGTTIYF; cdr3_nt: TGTGCCATCAGGGCCGGGACAGGGACCACCATATATTTT
j_call: TRBJ2-5; clone_size: medium-sized; d_call: NA; v_call: TRBV29-1; cdr3_aa: CSVEGGVETQYF; cdr3_nt: TGCAGCGTTGAAGGAGGGGTAGAGACCCAGTACTTC
j_call: TRBJ1-1; clone_size: NA; d_call: TRBD1; v_call: TRBV11-1; cdr3_aa: CASSSNRGRNTEAFF; cdr3_nt: TGTGCCAGCAGCTCGAACAGGGGTAGAAACACTGAAGCTTTCTTT
j_call: TRBJ2-1; clone_size: NA; d_call: NA; v_call: TRBV24-1; cdr3_aa: CATSDLGRDNEQFF; cdr3_nt: TGTGCCACCAGTGATTTAGGCAGGGACAATGAGCAGTTCTTC
j_call: TRBJ2-2; clone_size: few; d_call: NA; v_call: TRBV9; cdr3_aa: CASSVGARRITGELFF; cdr3_nt: TGTGCCAGCAGCGTAGGAGCCAGAAGAATCACCGGGGAGCTGTTTTTT
j_call: TRBJ1-6; clone_size: NA; d_call: NA; v_call: TRBV9; cdr3_aa: CASRPGHLNSPLHF; cdr3_nt: TGTGCCAGCAGGCCGGGACATCTTAATTCACCCCTCCACTTT
j_call: TRBJ2-5; clone_size: few; d_call: TRBD1; v_call: TRBV2; cdr3_aa: CASSGGTVEETQYF; cdr3_nt: TGTGCCAGCAGTGGGGGGACAGTAGAAGAGACCCAGTACTTC
j_call: TRBJ1-4; clone_size: few; d_call: NA; v_call: TRBV4-1; cdr3_aa: CASSLPLEKLFF; cdr3_nt: TGCGCCAGCAGCCTCCCGCTCGAAAAACTGTTTTTT
j_call: TRBJ2-5; clone_size: NA; d_call: NA; v_call: TRBV28; cdr3_aa: CASSGTQETQYF; cdr3_nt: TGTGCCAGCAGCGGGACCCAAGAGACCCAGTACTTC
j_call: TRBJ2-7; clone_size: NA; d_call: NA; v_call: TRBV14; cdr3_aa: CASSQDRALGYEQYF; cdr3_nt: TGTGCCAGCAGCCAAGATAGGGCGTTAGGCTACGAGCAGTACTTC
j_call: TRBJ2-2; clone_size: NA; d_call: NA; v_call: TRBV24-1; cdr3_aa: CATITGELFF; cdr3_nt: TGTGCCACCATAACCGGGGAGCTGTTTTTT
j_call: TRBJ1-5; clone_size: NA; d_call: NA; v_call: TRBV7-3; cdr3_aa: CASRSGTVVGPQHF; cdr3_nt: TGTGCCAGCAGATCCGGGACCGTCGTGGGACCCCAGCATTTT
j_call: TRBJ1-1; clone_size: many; d_call: NA; v_call: TRBV7-9; cdr3_aa: CASSLGASTEAFF; cdr3_nt: TGTGCCAGCAGCTTAGGGGCTAGCACTGAAGCTTTCTTT
j_call: TRBJ2-5; clone_size: NA; d_call: TRBD1; v_call: TRBV25-1; cdr3_aa: CASSARTGETQYF; cdr3_nt: TGTGCCAGCAGTGCTAGGACAGGGGAGACCCAGTACTTC
j_call: TRBJ1-5; clone_size: NA; d_call: NA; v_call: TRBV2; cdr3_aa: CASNGPGVGNQPQHF; cdr3_nt: TGTGCCAGCAATGGCCCGGGGGTAGGCAATCAGCCCCAGCATTTT
j_call: TRBJ2-2; clone_size: NA; d_call: TRBD1; v_call: TRBV4-2; cdr3_aa: CASSQRPGTGNTGELFF; cdr3_nt: TGTGCCAGCAGCCAACGACCCGGGACAGGGAACACCGGGGAGCTGTTTTTT
j_call: TRBJ1-1; clone_size: once; d_call: TRBD1; v_call: TRBV2; cdr3_aa: CASSGRDSEAFF; cdr3_nt: TGTGCCAGCAGTGGCCGGGACAGTGAAGCTTTCTTT
j_call: TRBJ1-2; clone_size: few; d_call: TRBD1; v_call: TRBV9; cdr3_aa: CASSKQGRDGYTF; cdr3_nt: TGTGCCAGCAGTAAACAGGGGAGGGATGGCTACACCTTC
j_call: TRBJ2-6; clone_size: NA; d_call: NA; v_call: TRBV10-3; cdr3_aa: CAIKELSATRSGANVLTF; cdr3_nt: TGTGCCATCAAAGAGCTCAGCGCAACCCGCTCTGGGGCCAACGTCCTGACTTTC
j_call: TRBJ1-2; clone_size: NA; d_call: NA; v_call: TRBV25-1; cdr3_aa: CASSDAAGVYGYTF; cdr3_nt: TGTGCCAGCAGTGACGCCGCCGGGGTCTATGGCTACACCTTC
j_call: TRBJ1-1; clone_size: NA; d_call: NA; v_call: TRBV3-1; cdr3_aa: CASSLRDPTEAFF; cdr3_nt: TGTGCCAGCAGCCTGCGGGACCCGACTGAAGCTTTCTTT
j_call: TRBJ2-5; clone_size: NA; d_call: TRBD2; v_call: TRBV7-2; cdr3_aa: CASSLAGREGETQYF; cdr3_nt: TGTGCCAGCAGTTTAGCCGGGCGGGAGGGAGAGACCCAGTACTTC
j_call: TRBJ1-4; clone_size: few; d_call: NA; v_call: TRBV5-1; cdr3_aa: CASSSKILGEKLFF; cdr3_nt: TGTGCCAGCAGCTCGAAGATACTTGGTGAAAAACTGTTTTTT
j_call: TRBJ2-6; clone_size: many; d_call: NA; v_call: TRBV7-9; cdr3_aa: CASSFSGAGANVLTF; cdr3_nt: TGTGCCAGCAGCTTCTCGGGCGCTGGGGCCAACGTCCTGACTTTC
j_call: TRBJ1-1; clone_size: NA; d_call: NA; v_call: TRBV10-3; cdr3_aa: CAISEGTPMNTEAFF; cdr3_nt: TGTGCCATCAGTGAAGGGACACCCATGAACACTGAAGCTTTCTTT
j_call: TRBJ1-4; clone_size: NA; d_call: TRBD1; v_call: TRBV24-1; cdr3_aa: CATSEGQGEKLFF; cdr3_nt: TGTGCCACCAGTGAAGGACAGGGTGAAAAACTGTTTTTT
j_call: TRBJ1-4; clone_size: NA; d_call: NA; v_call: TRBV7-9; cdr3_aa: CASSHRENEKLFF; cdr3_nt: TGTGCCAGCAGCCACAGGGAGAACGAAAAACTGTTTTTT
j_call: TRBJ1-3; clone_size: once; d_call: NA; v_call: TRBV2; cdr3_aa: CASSEVEVDSGNTIYF; cdr3_nt: TGTGCCAGCAGTGAAGTAGAGGTGGACTCTGGAAACACCATATATTTT
j_call: TRBJ1-2; clone_size: NA; d_call: NA; v_call: TRBV5-1; cdr3_aa: CASSLALAGASGYTF; cdr3_nt: TGCGCCAGCAGCTTGGCCCTGGCAGGAGCCTCCGGCTACACCTTC
j_call: TRBJ1-1; clone_size: NA; d_call: NA; v_call: TRBV29-1; cdr3_aa: CSGLGRTEAFF; cdr3_nt: TGCAGCGGACTGGGGAGGACTGAAGCTTTCTTT
j_call: TRBJ2-2; clone_size: NA; d_call: NA; v_call: TRBV20-1; cdr3_aa: CSSNDGATNTGELFF; cdr3_nt: TGCAGTTCCAACGACGGGGCCACGAACACCGGGGAGCTGTTTTTT
j_call: TRBJ2-5; clone_size: NA; d_call: TRBD1; v_call: TRBV10-3; cdr3_aa: CAISSEGAPETQYF; cdr3_nt: TGTGCCATCAGTAGTGAGGGGGCCCCAGAGACCCAGTACTTC
j_call: TRBJ1-1; clone_size: NA; d_call: NA; v_call: TRBV7-2; cdr3_aa: CASSPLAGNTEAFF; cdr3_nt: TGTGCCAGTTCGCCCTTGGCGGGAAACACTGAAGCTTTCTTT
j_call: TRBJ1-6; clone_size: few; d_call: TRBD1; v_call: TRBV10-3; cdr3_aa: CASSSTGVGPNSPLHF; cdr3_nt: TGTGCCAGCAGTTCCACAGGGGTGGGTCCTAATTCACCCCTCCACTTT
j_call: TRBJ1-5; clone_size: NA; d_call: TRBD1; v_call: TRBV7-8; cdr3_aa: CARDWGQGQAQPQHF; cdr3_nt: TGTGCTAGAGACTGGGGACAGGGGCAGGCTCAGCCCCAGCATTTT
j_call: TRBJ1-5; clone_size: NA; d_call: NA; v_call: TRBV12-3/TRBV12-4; cdr3_aa: CASSPDTWNQPQHF; cdr3_nt: TGTGCCAGCAGCCCGGACACGTGGAATCAGCCCCAGCATTTT
j_call: TRBJ2-5; clone_size: NA; d_call: TRBD1; v_call: TRBV25-1; cdr3_aa: CASSGDRGQETQYF; cdr3_nt: TGTGCCAGCAGTGGGGACAGGGGGCAAGAGACCCAGTACTTC
j_call: TRBJ2-5; clone_size: NA; d_call: TRBD2; v_call: TRBV20-1; cdr3_aa: CSAERGETQYF; cdr3_nt: TGCAGTGCTGAGCGGGGAGAGACCCAGTACTTC
j_call: TRBJ2-7; clone_size: many; d_call: NA; v_call: TRBV7-9; cdr3_aa: CASSLGPGNGAYEQYF; cdr3_nt: TGTGCCAGCAGCTTAGGGCCGGGGAACGGAGCCTACGAGCAGTACTTC
j_call: TRBJ1-5; clone_size: NA; d_call: TRBD1; v_call: TRBV7-8; cdr3_aa: CASSPQGVNQPQHF; cdr3_nt: TGTGCCAGCAGCCCCCAGGGGGTTAATCAGCCCCAGCATTTT
j_call: TRBJ2-5; clone_size: NA; d_call: TRBD2; v_call: TRBV6-5; cdr3_aa: CAGSLYQRGLQYQETQYF; cdr3_nt: TGTGCCGGCAGTTTATATCAGCGGGGGCTTCAGTACCAAGAGACCCAGTACTTC